The rows below give T cell receptor beta chains drawn from one sample of a study of Graves' ophthalmopathy and Graves' hyperthyroidism. TCRdb fed the multiplex PCR reads into MiXCR, producing one record per CDR3 protein. The sample consists of around 660,000 distinct CDR3 sequences, 35% to 45% of them appearing once. Sequencing was performed on peripheral blood. Every receptor here comes from an adult man with Graves' ophthalmopathy. Both conserved end residues are part of each CDR3. The D gene is left open where the match is weak. Where a row states a size, it is once, few, many or the class of an expanded clone; other rows omit it.

clone_size d_call j_call v_call cdr3_aa cdr3_nt
few TRBD1 TRBJ2-7 TRBV10-3 CASSYGSDRGPYEQYF TGTGCCAGCAGTTACGGTTCGGACAGGGGTCCCTACGAGCAGTACTTC
- - TRBJ1-6 TRBV6-2/TRBV6-3 CAKRGDLGNSPLHF TGTGCCAAGAGGGGGGACCTGGGGAATTCACCCCTCCACTTT
- - TRBJ1-5 TRBV10-3 CASSFGGVQPQHF TGTGCCAGCAGTTTTGGGGGGGTTCAGCCCCAGCATTTT
- - TRBJ1-3 TRBV9 CASGGDTIYF TGTGCCAGCGGGGGGGACACCATATATTTT
- - TRBJ1-5 TRBV2 CASSEVYGSPRNQPQHF TGTGCCAGCAGTGAAGTTTACGGATCCCCCCGCAATCAGCCCCAGCATTTT
- TRBD1 TRBJ2-2 TRBV12-3/TRBV12-4 CASRWTGAGELFF TGTGCCAGCAGATGGACAGGGGCCGGGGAGCTGTTTTTT
- - TRBJ1-1 TRBV10-3 CAISEPGNAEAFF TGTGCCATCAGTGAGCCGGGTAACGCTGAAGCTTTCTTT
many - TRBJ2-7 TRBV29-1 CSVVTGLSYEQYF TGCAGCGTTGTAACCGGGCTATCCTACGAGCAGTACTTC
many TRBD2 TRBJ2-5 TRBV7-8 CASRSGTGGAGETQYF TGTGCCAGCAGATCCGGGACGGGGGGGGCAGGGGAGACCCAGTACTTC
- - TRBJ2-7 TRBV10-3 CASSYVSQVVEQYF TGTGCCAGCAGTTACGTCTCCCAGGTCGTCGAGCAGTACTTC
many TRBD1 TRBJ1-4 TRBV7-2 CASSLPGTGHEKLFF TGTGCCAGCAGCTTACCGGGGACAGGGCATGAAAAACTGTTTTTT
- - TRBJ2-6 TRBV29-1 CSFGRTGANVLTF TGCAGCTTTGGAAGGACTGGGGCCAACGTCCTGACTTTC
few TRBD1 TRBJ1-1 TRBV6-5 CASSVPRGDEAFF TGTGCCAGCAGTGTTCCCAGGGGGGATGAAGCTTTCTTT
- TRBD1 TRBJ1-6 TRBV19 CASSPRTGGSNSPLHF TGTGCCAGTAGTCCCCGGACAGGCGGGAGCAATTCACCCCTCCACTTT
many TRBD1 TRBJ1-1 TRBV2 CASRQGAVSTEAFF TGTGCCAGCAGGCAGGGGGCGGTATCCACTGAAGCTTTCTTT
few TRBD2 TRBJ2-7 TRBV19 CASSTGGTPFYEQYF TGTGCCAGTAGTACGGGGGGGACCCCCTTCTACGAGCAGTACTTC
many - TRBJ1-3 TRBV4-3 CASSQDLSHSGNTIYF TGCGCCAGCAGCCAAGACCTCTCTCACTCTGGAAACACCATATATTTT
many - TRBJ1-3 TRBV9 CASSEGQISGNTIYF TGTGCCAGCAGCGAAGGACAGATCTCTGGAAACACCATATATTTT
many TRBD2 TRBJ2-7 TRBV20-1 CSARYGGSGDEQYF TGCAGTGCTAGATATGGCGGGAGTGGGGACGAGCAGTACTTC
- TRBD2 TRBJ2-5 TRBV6-2/TRBV6-3 CASRQPGGPETQYF TGTGCCAGCAGACAACCGGGGGGGCCGGAGACCCAGTACTTC
- - TRBJ1-6 TRBV2 CASSARGGGQPLHF TGTGCCAGCAGTGCAAGGGGGGGCGGTCAGCCCCTCCACTTT
many - TRBJ2-7 TRBV29-1 CSVAPGGNEQYF TGCAGCGTTGCCCCCGGGGGCAACGAGCAGTACTTC
- TRBD1 TRBJ2-7 TRBV7-8 CASSLPTGMGEQYF TGTGCCAGCAGCTTACCGACAGGGATGGGGGAGCAGTACTTC
- - TRBJ1-3 TRBV12-3/TRBV12-4 CASSHGRQGNTIYF TGCGCCAGCAGCCATGGTCGACAGGGAAACACCATATATTTT
- - TRBJ1-4 TRBV25-1 CASSDGAGAVGEKLFF TGTGCCAGCAGTGATGGGGCAGGGGCCGTGGGGGAAAAACTGTTTTTT
many - TRBJ2-7 TRBV7-8 CASSLYPTRFLYEQYF TGTGCCAGCAGCTTATACCCGACTAGATTTCTCTACGAGCAGTACTTC
few - TRBJ2-7 TRBV7-2 CASSLGGLAGIPYEQYF TGTGCCAGCAGCTTAGGGGGGCTCGCAGGGATCCCCTACGAGCAGTACTTC
- TRBD2 TRBJ2-5 TRBV12-3/TRBV12-4 CASSLARGSGMLQETQYF TGTGCCAGCAGTTTAGCGCGCGGTAGCGGGATGCTCCAAGAGACCCAGTACTTC
- - TRBJ2-5 TRBV15 CATSSQDLEGRTQYF TGTGCCACCAGCAGCCAAGATCTGGAGGGGAGGACCCAGTACTTC
many - TRBJ2-7 TRBV5-4 CASSLAEEQYF TGTGCCAGCAGCTTGGCGGAGGAGCAGTACTTC
- - TRBJ2-7 TRBV20-1 CSARDLAGEQYF TGCAGTGCTAGAGATCTGGCGGGGGAGCAGTACTTC
- - TRBJ1-2 TRBV20-1 CSARGTGALYGYTF TGCAGTGCTAGGGGGACGGGGGCGCTCTATGGCTACACCTTC
- TRBD1 TRBJ2-7 TRBV5-1 CASSPWTGVPYEQYF TGCGCCAGCAGCCCTTGGACAGGGGTCCCCTACGAGCAGTACTTC
- - TRBJ1-1 TRBV19 CASISGGADFTEAFF TGTGCCAGTATTTCCGGGGGGGCGGATTTCACTGAAGCTTTCTTT
- TRBD2 TRBJ2-5 TRBV10-2 CASTPRVAGRRETQYF TGCGCCAGCACCCCGCGTGTAGCGGGACGCCGGGAGACCCAGTACTTC
many - TRBJ2-7 TRBV7-9 CASSPPGRGGVEQYF TGTGCCAGCAGCCCACCGGGACGGGGCGGGGTCGAGCAGTACTTC
many - TRBJ1-1 TRBV7-9 CASNKWGQGMNTEAFF TGTGCCAGCAACAAATGGGGGCAGGGGATGAACACTGAAGCTTTCTTT
- - TRBJ2-7 TRBV20-1 CSARQGWTGELYF TGCAGTGCTAGACAGGGATGGACCGGGGAGCTGTACTTC
few TRBD1 TRBJ1-1 TRBV2 CASSNMPGQGSEAFF TGTGCCAGCAGTAACATGCCGGGACAGGGAAGTGAAGCTTTCTTT
many - TRBJ2-7 TRBV25-1 CASRPGRLYEQYF TGTGCCAGCAGACCGGGACGGCTTTACGAGCAGTACTTC
- - TRBJ1-5 TRBV28 CASDLLQGRNQPQHF TGTGCCAGCGACTTACTACAGGGCCGAAATCAGCCCCAGCATTTT
many - TRBJ1-1 TRBV12-3/TRBV12-4 CASSPTGQWVNTEAFF TGTGCCAGCAGTCCGACAGGACAATGGGTGAACACTGAAGCTTTCTTT
- - TRBJ1-2 TRBV15 CATSKGRDYGYTF TGTGCCACCTCCAAGGGCAGGGACTATGGCTACACCTTC
- TRBD1 TRBJ2-7 TRBV7-8 CASSPWDRVSYEQYF TGTGCCAGCAGCCCCTGGGACAGGGTTAGCTACGAGCAGTACTTC
- TRBD1 TRBJ2-6 TRBV25-1 CASSQPRGTGANVLTF TGCGCCAGCAGCCAACCCAGGGGGACGGGGGCCAACGTCCTGACTTTC
many - TRBJ2-2 TRBV5-1 CASSSQQTGELFF TGCGCCAGCAGCTCCCAGCAAACCGGGGAGCTGTTTTTT
- TRBD1 TRBJ1-6 TRBV10-2 CASSEGQAVSSLHF TGCGCCAGCAGTGAGGGACAGGCCGTATCGTCCCTCCACTTT
few - TRBJ2-7 TRBV12-5 CASGFRDTSYEQYF TGTGCTAGTGGTTTTCGGGACACATCCTACGAGCAGTACTTC
- TRBD1 TRBJ1-6 TRBV10-3 CAIRTGLYYNSPLHF TGTGCCATCAGGACAGGGTTATACTATAATTCACCCCTCCACTTT
- - TRBJ2-5 TRBV20-1 CSARVLTERETQYF TGCAGTGCTAGAGTACTGACAGAGCGAGAGACCCAGTACTTC
- TRBD1 TRBJ2-7 TRBV2 CASRGVQGAYEQYF TGTGCCAGCAGGGGGGTACAGGGGGCCTACGAGCAGTACTTC